The T cell receptor beta chain described here comes from a study of cytomegalovirus exposure and HLA in healthy donors. Trimming cost V 3 bases and J 4 bases, with 12 bases left between them. Germline V gene sequence: CDR1 MGHDK, CDR2 SYGVNS. This CDR3 has 15 amino acids. Findings and caveats of the study: Per published accounts, TCR beta sequences correctly predicted the HLA-A and HLA-B alleles of most subjects. Apart from CMV serostatus, no immune exposure information was available.

PCR employed 60 Vbeta and 13 Jbeta primers. Data came from immunoSEQ multiplex PCR; TCRdb stores just in-frame clones and leaves some out. The sample yields a few hundred thousand clones, 60% to 80% seen once. As to this clone: Its antigen is not identified.

The sample taken for sequencing was PBMCs. The clonotype comes from a man between 18 and 35 years old in good health and CMV-seronegative. The chain uses TRBV25-1 and TRBJ2-2, with TRBD1 as a possible D gene (5 bases). The CDR3 region is CASSDLQAPTGELFF. The CDR3 DNA follows: TGTGCCAGCAGTGATTTACAGGCTCCCACCGGGGAGCTGTTTTTT.